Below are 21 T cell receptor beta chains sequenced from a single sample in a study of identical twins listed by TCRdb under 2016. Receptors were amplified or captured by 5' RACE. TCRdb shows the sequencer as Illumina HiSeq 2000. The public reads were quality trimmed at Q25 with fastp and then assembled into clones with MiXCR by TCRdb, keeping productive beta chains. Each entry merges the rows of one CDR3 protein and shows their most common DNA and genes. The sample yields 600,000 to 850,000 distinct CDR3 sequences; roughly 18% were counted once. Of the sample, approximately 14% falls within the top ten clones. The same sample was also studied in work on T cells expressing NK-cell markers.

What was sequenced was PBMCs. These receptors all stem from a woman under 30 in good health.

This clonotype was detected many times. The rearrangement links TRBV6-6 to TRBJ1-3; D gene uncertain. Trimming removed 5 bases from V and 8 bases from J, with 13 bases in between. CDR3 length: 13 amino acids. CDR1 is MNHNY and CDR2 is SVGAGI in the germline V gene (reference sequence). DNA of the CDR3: TGTGCCAGCAGTCCAGTTCCGCGGGACACCATATATTTT. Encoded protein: CASSPVPRDTIYF.

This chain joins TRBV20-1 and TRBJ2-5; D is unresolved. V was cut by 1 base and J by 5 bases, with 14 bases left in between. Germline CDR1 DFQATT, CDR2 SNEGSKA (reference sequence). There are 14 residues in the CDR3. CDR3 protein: CSARGLVGQETQYF. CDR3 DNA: TGCAGTGCTAGAGGGCTAGTGGGCCAGGAGACCCAGTACTTC.

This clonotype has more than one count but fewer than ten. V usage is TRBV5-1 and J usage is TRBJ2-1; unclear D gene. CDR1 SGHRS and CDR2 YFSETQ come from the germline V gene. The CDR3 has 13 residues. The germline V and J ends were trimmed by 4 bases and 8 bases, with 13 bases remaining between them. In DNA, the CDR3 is TGCGCCAGCAGCCACATAGGTACGGATGAGCAGTTCTTC. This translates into CASSHIGTDEQFF.

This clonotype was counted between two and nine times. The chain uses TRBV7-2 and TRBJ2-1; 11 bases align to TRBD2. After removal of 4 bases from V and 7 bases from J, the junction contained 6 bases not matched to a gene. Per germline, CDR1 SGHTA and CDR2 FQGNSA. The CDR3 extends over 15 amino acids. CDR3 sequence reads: CASSWSASGGNEQFF. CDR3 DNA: TGTGCCAGCAGCTGGTCGGCTAGCGGGGGGAATGAGCAGTTCTTC.

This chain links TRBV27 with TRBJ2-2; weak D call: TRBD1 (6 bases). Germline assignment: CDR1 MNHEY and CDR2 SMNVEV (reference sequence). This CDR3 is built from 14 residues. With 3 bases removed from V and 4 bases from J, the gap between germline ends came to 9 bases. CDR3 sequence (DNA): TGTGCCAGCAGTTTGTCAGGGGTCACCGGGGAGCTGTTTTTT. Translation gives CASSLSGVTGELFF.

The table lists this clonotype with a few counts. The CDR3 DNA reads as TGTGCCAGCAGCGCTGGGGGGGAAGTCAGTCAGCCCCAGCATTTT. Its translation is CASSAGGEVSQPQHF. The chain uses TRBV9 and TRBJ1-5; possible D gene TRBD1, 5 bases. This CDR3 region has 15 residues. The germline CDR1 and CDR2 sequences are SGDLS and YYNGEE. Trimming stripped 3 bases from V and 6 bases from J, with 16 bases between.

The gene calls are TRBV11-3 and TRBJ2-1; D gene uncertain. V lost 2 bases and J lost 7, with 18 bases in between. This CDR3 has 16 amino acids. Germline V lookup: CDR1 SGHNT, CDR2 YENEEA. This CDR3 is CASSLYLESLRNEQFF. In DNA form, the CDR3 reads TGTGCCAGCAGCTTATATCTTGAGTCCCTTAGGAATGAGCAGTTCTTC.

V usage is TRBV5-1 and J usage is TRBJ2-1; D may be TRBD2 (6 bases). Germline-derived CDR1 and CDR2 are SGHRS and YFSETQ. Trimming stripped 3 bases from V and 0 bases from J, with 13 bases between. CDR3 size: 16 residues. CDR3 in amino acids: CASSSGTDSSYNEQFF. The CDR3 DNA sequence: TGCGCCAGCAGCTCGGGGACTGACAGCTCCTACAATGAGCAGTTCTTC. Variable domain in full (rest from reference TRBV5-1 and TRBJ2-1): KAGVTQTPRYLIKTRGQQVTLSCSPISGHRSVSWYQQTPGQGLQFLFEYFSETQRNKGNFPGRFSGRQFSNSRSEMNVSTLELGDSALYLCASSSGTDSSYNEQFFGPGTRLTVL.

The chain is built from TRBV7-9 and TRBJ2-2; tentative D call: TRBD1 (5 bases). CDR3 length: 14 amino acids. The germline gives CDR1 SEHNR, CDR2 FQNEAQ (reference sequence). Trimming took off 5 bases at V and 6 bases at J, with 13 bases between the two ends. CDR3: CASSRPDSSGELFF. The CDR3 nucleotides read TGTGCCAGCAGCCGACCCGACAGTTCCGGGGAGCTGTTTTTT.

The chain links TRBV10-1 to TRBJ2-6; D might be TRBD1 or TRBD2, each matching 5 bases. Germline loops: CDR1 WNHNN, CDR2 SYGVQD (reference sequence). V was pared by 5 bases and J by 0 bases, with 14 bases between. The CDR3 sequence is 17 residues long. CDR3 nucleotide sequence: TGCGCCAGCAGTCCCGGCGACAGCGGCTCTGGGGCCAACGTCCTGACTTTC. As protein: CASSPGDSGSGANVLTF.

The CDR3 coding sequence is TGTGCCAGCAGTACGGACAGAACTAACTACGAGCAGTACTTC. This encodes CASSTDRTNYEQYF. The chain is built from TRBV12-3 or TRBV12-4 and TRBJ2-7; maybe TRBD1 (6 bases). V was clipped by 5 bases and J by 3 bases, with 14 bases between them. The length of the CDR3 is 14 residues.

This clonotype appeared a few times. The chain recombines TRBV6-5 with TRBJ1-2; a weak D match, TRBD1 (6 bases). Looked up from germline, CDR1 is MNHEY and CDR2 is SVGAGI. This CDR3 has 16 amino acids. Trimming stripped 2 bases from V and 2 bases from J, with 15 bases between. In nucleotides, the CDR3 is TGTGCCAGCAGTTACGGTAGGGGGACGGAGAACTATGGCTACACCTTC. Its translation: CASSYGRGTENYGYTF.

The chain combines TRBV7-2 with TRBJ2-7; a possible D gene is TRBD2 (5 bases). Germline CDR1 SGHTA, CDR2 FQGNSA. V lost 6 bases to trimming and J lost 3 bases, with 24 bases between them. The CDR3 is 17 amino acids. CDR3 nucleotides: TGTGCCAGCAGGGGTGGTAGAGGCTGGTACGGGAACTACGAGCAGTACTTC. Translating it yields CASRGGRGWYGNYEQYF.

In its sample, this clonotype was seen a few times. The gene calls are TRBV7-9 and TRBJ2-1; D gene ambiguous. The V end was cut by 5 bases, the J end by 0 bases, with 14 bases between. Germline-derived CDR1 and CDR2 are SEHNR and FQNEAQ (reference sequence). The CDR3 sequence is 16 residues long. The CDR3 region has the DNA TGTGCCAGCAGCATCCTGACTGAAAGCTCCTACAATGAGCAGTTCTTC. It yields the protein CASSILTESSYNEQFF.

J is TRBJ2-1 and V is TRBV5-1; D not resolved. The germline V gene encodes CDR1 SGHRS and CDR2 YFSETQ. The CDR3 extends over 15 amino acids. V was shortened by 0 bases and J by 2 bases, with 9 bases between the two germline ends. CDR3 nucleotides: TGCGCCAGCAGCTTGGAACAGTTCCCCTACAATGAGCAGTTCTTC. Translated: CASSLEQFPYNEQFF. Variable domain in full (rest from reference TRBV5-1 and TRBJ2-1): KAGVTQTPRYLIKTRGQQVTLSCSPISGHRSVSWYQQTPGQGLQFLFEYFSETQRNKGNFPGRFSGRQFSNSRSEMNVSTLELGDSALYLCASSLEQFPYNEQFFGPGTRLTVL.

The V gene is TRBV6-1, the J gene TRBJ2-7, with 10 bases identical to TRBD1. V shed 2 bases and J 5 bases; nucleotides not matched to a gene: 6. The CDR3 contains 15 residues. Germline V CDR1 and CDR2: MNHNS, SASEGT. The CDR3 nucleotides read TGTGCCAGCAGTGAAAGGGACAGGGGCTTCGACGAGCAGTACTTC. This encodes CASSERDRGFDEQYF.

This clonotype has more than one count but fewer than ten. CDR3 amino acids: CSARDNRETQYF. In nucleotides, the CDR3 is TGCAGTGCTAGAGATAATAGAGAGACCCAGTACTTC. The V gene is TRBV20-1, the J gene TRBJ2-5; D unresolved. CDR3 length: 12 amino acids. V lost 0 bases and J lost 4, with 6 bases in between. Germline CDR1 and CDR2: DFQATT and SNEGSKA (reference sequence).

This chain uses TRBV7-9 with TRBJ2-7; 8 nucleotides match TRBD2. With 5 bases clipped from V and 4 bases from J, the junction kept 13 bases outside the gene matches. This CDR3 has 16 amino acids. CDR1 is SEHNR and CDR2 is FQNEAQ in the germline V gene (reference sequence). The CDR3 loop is CASSTDTSGSPYEQYF. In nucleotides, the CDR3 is TGTGCCAGCAGCACCGATACTAGCGGTTCCCCATACGAGCAGTACTTC. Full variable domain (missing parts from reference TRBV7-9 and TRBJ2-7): DTGVSQNPRHKITKRGQNVTFRCDPISEHNRLYWYRQTLGQGPEFLTYFQNEAQLEKSRLLSDRFSAERPKGSFSTLEIQRTEQGDSAMYLCASSTDTSGSPYEQYFGPGTRLTVT.

The CDR3 spells CASSRSGTGDSPLHF. CDR3 nucleotide sequence: TGTGCCAGCAGTCGATCCGGGACAGGGGATTCACCCCTCCACTTT. The chain combines TRBV25-1 with TRBJ1-6; 10 bases align to TRBD1. The germline gives CDR1 MGHDK, CDR2 SYGVNS. The trim removed 5 bases at V and 8 bases at J, leaving 6 bases unmatched. The CDR3 is made up of 15 amino acids. The variable domain in full, with the rest retrieved from reference TRBV25-1 and TRBJ1-6, is EADIYQTPRYLVIGTGKKITLECSQTMGHDKMYWYQQDPGMELHLIHYSYGVNSTEKGDLSSESTVSRIRTEHFPLTLESARPSHTSQYLCASSRSGTGDSPLHFGNGTRLTVT.

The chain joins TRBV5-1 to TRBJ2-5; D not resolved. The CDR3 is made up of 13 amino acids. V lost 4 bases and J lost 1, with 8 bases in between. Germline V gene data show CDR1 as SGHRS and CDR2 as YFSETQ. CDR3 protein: CASSTASQETQYF. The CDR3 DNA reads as TGCGCCAGCAGCACCGCCAGCCAAGAGACCCAGTACTTC.

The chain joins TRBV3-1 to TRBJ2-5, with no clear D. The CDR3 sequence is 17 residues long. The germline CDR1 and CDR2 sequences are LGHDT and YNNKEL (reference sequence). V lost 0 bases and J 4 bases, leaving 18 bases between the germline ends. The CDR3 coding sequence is TGTGCCAGCAGCCAAGATGTGTGGAATCACCCGGTAGAGACCCAGTACTTC. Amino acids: CASSQDVWNHPVETQYF.